This TCR beta chain was recovered during a study of blood T cell repertoires in COVID-19. About the research overall: Researchers got acute and convalescent COVID-19 samples from the United States, Italy and Spain. T cells, B-cell-depleted T cells, or PBMCs supplied cDNA or gDNA.

In the authors' methods: Amplification with reference gene primers provided the estimates of nucleated cell counts. Assay: immunoSEQ multiplex PCR; the TCRdb copy retains only in-frame clones and omits some. V and J calls plus clone size are reproduced from that table; the DNA served to infer D and trimming. Here the sample spans roughly 350,000 clones, 87% being singletons. Followed over time, Seattle patients had been enrolled while infection was active. Per the germline V gene, CDR1 is SGHAT and CDR2 is FQNNGV. The CDR3 is 13 residues long. The V end was cut by 10 bases, the J end by 6 bases, with 18 bases between.

Sequencing was done on a sample of peripheral blood. The sequence came from a woman between 50 and 59 years old with COVID-19, enrolled during active disease. The chain is built from TRBV11-2 and TRBJ1-2; D is perhaps TRBD1 (6 bases). In nucleotides, the CDR3 is TGTGCCACCCAGGGGCGGACATTTCATGGCTACACCTTC. This translates into CATQGRTFHGYTF.